This T cell receptor beta chain was observed in a study of shared clonotypes between healthy human individuals. The count of this clone is one. This CDR3 spans 19 amino acids. CDR1 and CDR2 (germline): MGHRA, YSYEKL. The V gene end was trimmed by 0 bases and the J gene end by 2 bases; junction bases not matched to a gene: 10. Method: immunoSEQ multiplex PCR; TCRdb's copy keeps in-frame clones and lacks some. The table has 300,000 to 400,000 clones, over 65% seen once. The J gene is TRBJ2-2, the V gene TRBV4-1, with TRBD2 matching 9 bases. The TCR originated in a man under 40 in good health. The sample comprised memory CD4+ T cells sorted from blood. The subset here: CD45RA-negative fraction. The CDR3 sequence: CASSQDRGSGRGNTGELFF. In nucleotides, the CDR3 is TGCGCCAGCAGCCAAGATCGCGGTAGCGGGAGAGGTAACACCGGGGAGCTGTTTTTT.